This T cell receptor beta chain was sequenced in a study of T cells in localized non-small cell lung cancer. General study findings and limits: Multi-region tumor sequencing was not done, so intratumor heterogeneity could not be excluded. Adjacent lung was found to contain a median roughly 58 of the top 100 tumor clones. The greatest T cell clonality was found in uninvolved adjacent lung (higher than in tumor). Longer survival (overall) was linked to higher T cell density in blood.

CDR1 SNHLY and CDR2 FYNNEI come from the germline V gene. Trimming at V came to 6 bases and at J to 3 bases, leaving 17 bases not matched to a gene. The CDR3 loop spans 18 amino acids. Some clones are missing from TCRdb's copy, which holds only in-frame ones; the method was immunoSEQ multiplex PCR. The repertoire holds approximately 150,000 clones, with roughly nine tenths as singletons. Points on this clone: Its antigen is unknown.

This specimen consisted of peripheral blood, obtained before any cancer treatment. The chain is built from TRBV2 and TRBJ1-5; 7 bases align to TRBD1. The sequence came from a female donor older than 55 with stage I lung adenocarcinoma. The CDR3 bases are TGTGCCAGCAGGAAGCGGGACAGTTTCGTAGCCCCCAATCAGCCCCAGCATTTT. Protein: CASRKRDSFVAPNQPQHF.